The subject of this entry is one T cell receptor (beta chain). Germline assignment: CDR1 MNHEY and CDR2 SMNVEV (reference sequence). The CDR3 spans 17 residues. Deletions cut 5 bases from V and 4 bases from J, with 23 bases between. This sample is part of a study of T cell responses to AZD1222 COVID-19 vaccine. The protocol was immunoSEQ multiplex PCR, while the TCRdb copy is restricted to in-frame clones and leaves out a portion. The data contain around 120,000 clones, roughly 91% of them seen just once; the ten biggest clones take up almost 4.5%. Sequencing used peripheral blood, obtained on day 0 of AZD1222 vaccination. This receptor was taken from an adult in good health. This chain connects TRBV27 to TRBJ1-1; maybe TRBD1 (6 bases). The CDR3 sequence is CASSPLLFVRGPTEAFF. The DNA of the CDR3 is TGTGCCAGCAGTCCCCTCCTTTTTGTCAGGGGTCCCACTGAAGCTTTCTTT.